This record concerns one T cell receptor (beta chain) sequence. Its antigen is not identified. Mouse names are used for the genes. This record belongs to a study of tissue T cells after allogeneic stem cell transplantation. Study results and caveats: Only a limited share of tissue TCRs appeared in blood or spleen.

Survey-depth TCRbeta CDR3 sequencing reported V/J genes and productive frequencies. Data came from immunoSEQ multiplex PCR; TCRdb stores just in-frame clones and leaves some out. The table shows about 7,100 clones, with about 63% occurring only once. Sequenced sample: blood. The TCR was taken from a female BALB/c mouse in good health. The strain bears MHC haplotype H2-d.

CDR3 bases read: TGTGCCAGCAGCGCGGGACAGACAGAAGTCTTC. Translation gives CASSAGQTEVF. The entire CDR3 protein reads CASSAGQTEVFF. V and J are TRBV4 and TRBJ1-1, with TRBD1 identical over 7 bases. The sequence runs out 1 residue before the end of the CDR3; the remainder is reconstructed from the germline J gene. Per germline, CDR1 LGHDT and CDR2 YNNKQL (reference sequence). Trimming at V came to 5 bases and at J to 5 bases, leaving 2 bases not matched to a gene. This CDR3 is built from 12 residues.